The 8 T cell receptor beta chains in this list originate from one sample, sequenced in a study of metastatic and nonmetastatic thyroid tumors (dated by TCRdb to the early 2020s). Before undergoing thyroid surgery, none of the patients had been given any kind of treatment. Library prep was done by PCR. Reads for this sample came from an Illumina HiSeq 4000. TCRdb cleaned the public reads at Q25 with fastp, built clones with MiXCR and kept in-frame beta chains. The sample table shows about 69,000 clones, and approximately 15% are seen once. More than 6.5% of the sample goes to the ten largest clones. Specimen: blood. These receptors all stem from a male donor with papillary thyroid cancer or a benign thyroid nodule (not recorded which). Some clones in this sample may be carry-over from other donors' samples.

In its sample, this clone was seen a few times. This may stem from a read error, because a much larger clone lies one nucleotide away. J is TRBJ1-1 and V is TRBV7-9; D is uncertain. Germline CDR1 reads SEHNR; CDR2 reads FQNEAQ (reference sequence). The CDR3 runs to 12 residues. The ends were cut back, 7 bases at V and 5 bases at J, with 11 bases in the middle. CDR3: CASMGSGTEAFF. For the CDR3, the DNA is TGTGCCAGCATGGGGTCGGGAACTGAAGCTTTCTTT.

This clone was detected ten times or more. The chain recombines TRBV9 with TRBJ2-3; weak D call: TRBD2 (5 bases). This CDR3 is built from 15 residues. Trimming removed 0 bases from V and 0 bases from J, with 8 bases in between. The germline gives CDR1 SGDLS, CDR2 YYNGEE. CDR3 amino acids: CASSVGGSSTDTQYF. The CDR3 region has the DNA TGTGCCAGCAGCGTAGGAGGGAGTAGCACAGATACGCAGTATTTT.

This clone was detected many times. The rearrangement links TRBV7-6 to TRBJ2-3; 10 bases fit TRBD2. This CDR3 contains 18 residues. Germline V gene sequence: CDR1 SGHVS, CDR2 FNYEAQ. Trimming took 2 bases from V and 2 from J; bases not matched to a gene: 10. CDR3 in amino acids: CASSLRIGTSANTDTQYF. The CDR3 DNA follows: TGTGCCAGCAGCTTACGGATCGGGACTAGCGCCAACACAGATACGCAGTATTTT.

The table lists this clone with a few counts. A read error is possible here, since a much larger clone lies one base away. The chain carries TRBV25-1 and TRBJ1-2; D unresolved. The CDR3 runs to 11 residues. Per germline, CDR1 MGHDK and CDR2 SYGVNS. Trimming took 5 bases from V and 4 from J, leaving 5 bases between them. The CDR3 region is CASSCFYGYTF. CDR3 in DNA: TGTGCCAGCAGTTGCTTCTATGGCTACACCTTC.

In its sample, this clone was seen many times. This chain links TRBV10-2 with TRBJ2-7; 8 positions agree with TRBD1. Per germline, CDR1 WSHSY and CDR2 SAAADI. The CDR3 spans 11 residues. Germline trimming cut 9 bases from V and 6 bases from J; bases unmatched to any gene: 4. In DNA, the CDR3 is TGCGCCAGTCGGACAGGGAGCGAGCAGTACGTC. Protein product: CASRTGSEQYV.

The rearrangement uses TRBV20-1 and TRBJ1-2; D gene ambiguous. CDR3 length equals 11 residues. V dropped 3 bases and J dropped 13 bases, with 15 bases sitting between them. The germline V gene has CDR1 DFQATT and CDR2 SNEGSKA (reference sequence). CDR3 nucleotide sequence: TGCAGTGCTAGGGATACACACGTTTTCACCTTC. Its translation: CSARDTHVFTF.

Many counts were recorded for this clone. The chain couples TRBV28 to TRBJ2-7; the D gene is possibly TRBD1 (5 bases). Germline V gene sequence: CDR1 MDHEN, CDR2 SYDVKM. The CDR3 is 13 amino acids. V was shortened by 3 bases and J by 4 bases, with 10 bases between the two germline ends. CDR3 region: CASSLGRAYEQYV. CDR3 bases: TGTGCCAGCAGTTTGGGCAGGGCATACGAGCAGTACGTC.

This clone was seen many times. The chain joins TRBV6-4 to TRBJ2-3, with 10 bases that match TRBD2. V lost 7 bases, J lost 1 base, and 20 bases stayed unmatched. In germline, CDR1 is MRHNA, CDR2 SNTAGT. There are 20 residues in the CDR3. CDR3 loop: CASTPAVASGSVMGTDTQYF. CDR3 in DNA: TGTGCCAGCACCCCAGCGGTTGCTAGCGGGAGCGTGATGGGCACAGATACGCAGTATTTT.